These 5 T cell receptor beta chains originate from one sample sequenced in a study of blood T cell repertoires in COVID-19. Some clones are missing from TCRdb's copy, which holds only in-frame ones; the method was immunoSEQ multiplex PCR. The sample yields 120,000 or so clones, approximately 83% seen once. The specimen was peripheral blood. The receptors here all came from a woman of 80 years or more with acute or convalescent COVID-19.

The chain combines TRBV6-5 with TRBJ1-4, with D tentatively TRBD1 (6 bases). In germline, CDR1 is MNHEY, CDR2 SVGAGI. This CDR3 is built from 14 residues. V was shortened by 0 bases and J by 8 bases, with 10 bases between the two germline ends. The CDR3 nucleotides read TGTGCCAGCAGTTACTCACGGGGGGGCGAAAAACTGTTTTTT. Its translation: CASSYSRGGEKLFF.

CDR3 DNA sequence: TGTGCCAGCAAGGATGATACGAGGCGGCGTAATGAAAAACTGTTTTTT. This translates into CASKDDTRRRNEKLFF. V gene TRBV28 combines with J gene TRBJ1-4, with no clear D. CDR1 is MDHEN, CDR2 SYDVKM, per germline. Trimming removed 7 bases at V and 4 bases at J, with 19 bases between. This CDR3 comprises 16 residues.

In this sample, this clone turned up once. The chain uses TRBV4-1 and TRBJ2-5, with 10 bases identical to TRBD1. Germline V lookup: CDR1 MGHRA, CDR2 YSYEKL. V was pared by 1 base and J by 5 bases, with 4 bases of the junction left unmatched. The CDR3 is 15 amino acids. The CDR3 protein is CASSQAGTGEETQYF. The CDR3, as DNA: TGCGCCAGCAGCCAAGCAGGGACAGGGGAGGAGACCCAGTACTTC.

Only a few counts were recorded for this clone. V is TRBV29-1 and J is TRBJ2-3; TRBD1 matches 8 bases. There are 14 residues in the CDR3. The ends lost 3 bases at V and 1 base at J; junction bases unmatched: 3. CDR1 and CDR2 from the germline V gene are SQVTM and ANQGSEA. CDR3 sequence (DNA): TGCAGCGTTGAGAAGACAGGGGGCACAGATACGCAGTATTTT. Translation: CSVEKTGGTDTQYF.

V is TRBV4-2 and J is TRBJ2-1, with 9 bases matching TRBD1. Germline CDR1 and CDR2: LGHNA and YNFKEQ. J lost 6 bases, V lost 2 bases, and 5 bases had no gene match. The CDR3 consists of 15 residues. CDR3 amino acids: CASSQHEQGANEQFF. In DNA, the CDR3 is TGTGCCAGCAGCCAACACGAACAGGGGGCCAATGAGCAGTTCTTC.